The 14 T cell receptor beta chains below were found in one sample sequenced in a study of T cell changes during pregnancy in multiple sclerosis. This table comes from immunoSEQ multiplex PCR, and its TCRdb copy is limited to in-frame clones, with some not included. The table shows 50,000 to 70,000 clones, with 93% occurring only once. The source material was peripheral blood, sampled after pregnancy. The source of these receptors is a female donor with multiple sclerosis, enrolled in a pregnancy study.

This chain uses TRBV19 with TRBJ2-3; no reliable D call. This CDR3 has 16 residues. The V end lost 10 bases, the J end lost 2 bases, and 22 bases lay between the germline ends. Germline CDR1 reads LNHDA; CDR2 reads SQIVND (reference sequence). The chain's CDR3 is CATSSVGTEITDTQYF. CDR3 in DNA: TGTGCCACTTCGTCCGTAGGCACAGAAATCACAGATACGCAGTATTTT. The whole variable domain, filled in from reference TRBV19 and TRBJ2-3, reads DGGITQSPKYLFRKEGQNVTLSCEQNLNHDAMYWYRQDPGQGLRLIYYSQIVNDFQKGDIAEGYSVSREKKESFPLTVTSAQKNPTAFYLCATSSVGTEITDTQYFGPGTRLTVL.

The chain combines TRBV7-2 with TRBJ1-2; 9 bases are shared with TRBD1. This CDR3 is built from 15 residues. Germline CDR1 reads SGHTA; CDR2 reads FQGNSA. V was clipped by 1 base and J by 6 bases; unmatched bases: 6. The CDR3 DNA reads TGTGCCAGCAGCTTAGGCCTAACAGGGGGCAATGGCTACACCTTC. It is translated as CASSLGLTGGNGYTF. Looking up the rest from reference TRBV7-2 and TRBJ1-2 gives the full variable domain: GAGVSQSPSNKVTEKGKDVELRCDPISGHTALYWYRQSLGQGLEFLIYFQGNSAPDKSGLPSDRFSAERTGGSVSTLTIQRTQQEDSAVYLCASSLGLTGGNGYTFGSGTRLTVV.

This chain connects TRBV5-1 to TRBJ2-7; possible D gene TRBD1, 5 bases. V was clipped by 0 bases and J by 2 bases, with 9 bases between them. CDR1 is SGHRS, CDR2 YFSETQ, per germline. The CDR3 is made up of 14 amino acids. DNA for the CDR3: TGCGCCAGCAGCTTGGAGCAGGGCCCCTACGAGCAGTACTTC. Translation gives CASSLEQGPYEQYF. Complete variable domain (other parts from reference TRBV5-1 and TRBJ2-7): KAGVTQTPRYLIKTRGQQVTLSCSPISGHRSVSWYQQTPGQGLQFLFEYFSETQRNKGNFPGRFSGRQFSNSRSEMNVSTLELGDSALYLCASSLEQGPYEQYFGPGTRLTVT.

This chain uses TRBV6-5 with TRBJ2-5; TRBD1 matches at 12 bases. The junction had 6 bases not matched to a gene; V was cut back by 6 bases and J by 4 bases. In germline, CDR1 is MNHEY, CDR2 SVGAGI. The length of the CDR3 is 15 residues. The CDR3 here is CASSTRDRGRETQYF. As DNA, the CDR3 is TGTGCCAGCAGCACCCGGGACAGGGGGCGAGAGACCCAGTACTTC.

The chain combines TRBV4-2 with TRBJ2-2; D is possibly TRBD2 (6 bases). Per germline, CDR1 LGHNA and CDR2 YNFKEQ. This CDR3 has 18 amino acids. Trimming removed 0 bases from V and 0 bases from J, with 14 bases in between. The CDR3 nucleotides are TGTGCCAGCAGCCAAGAATGGAGGGGCTTTTCGAACACCGGGGAGCTGTTTTTT. It encodes CASSQEWRGFSNTGELFF.

This clone was detected only a few times. CDR3 DNA sequence: TGTGCCTGGAGGGGAGCAGGGGGCATGAACACTGAAGCTTTCTTT. Its protein product is CAWRGAGGMNTEAFF. This rearrangement joins TRBV30 to TRBJ1-1, with 8 bases fitting TRBD1. Germline V gene data show CDR1 as GTSNPN and CDR2 as SVGIG (reference sequence). The CDR3 totals 15 residues. The V gene end was trimmed by 3 bases and the J gene end by 0 bases; junction bases not matched to a gene: 6.

The chain is built from TRBV29-1 and TRBJ2-5, with TRBD2 as a possible D gene (6 bases). Germline lookup yields CDR1 SQVTM and CDR2 ANQGSEA. Trimming shortened V by 2 bases and J by 7 bases, and 20 bases separated the two germline ends. The CDR3 loop spans 15 amino acids. As DNA, the CDR3 is TGCAGCGTTGAAAGCCCCTCTAGCGACTCGGGGACCCAGTACTTC. Encoded protein: CSVESPSSDSGTQYF. Using reference TRBV29-1 and TRBJ2-5 for the parts outside the CDR3, the full variable domain is SAVISQKPSRDICQRGTSLTIQCQVDSQVTMMFWYRQQPGQSLTLIATANQGSEATYESGFVIDKFPISRPNLTFSTLTVSNMSPEDSSIYLCSVESPSSDSGTQYFGPGTRLLVL.

This sequence joins TRBV5-4 and TRBJ2-7; TRBD2 agrees at 9 bases. CDR1 and CDR2 from the germline V gene are SGHNT and YYREEE (reference sequence). Unmatched junction bases numbered 15, after V lost 4 bases and J lost 7 bases. The CDR3 runs 16 residues. CDR3 region: CASSTNPGLATGEQYF. CDR3 bases: TGTGCCAGCAGCACGAATCCGGGACTAGCTACGGGGGAGCAGTACTTC.

J is TRBJ1-5 and V is TRBV4-1; D perhaps matches TRBD1 (5 bases). The CDR3 totals 15 residues. Per the germline V gene, CDR1 is MGHRA and CDR2 is YSYEKL. Deletions cut 0 bases from V and 7 bases from J, with 13 bases between. CDR3 DNA: TGCGCCAGCAGCCAAGAGGACATAACCGGGCAGCCCCAGCATTTT. It is translated as CASSQEDITGQPQHF.

The chain combines TRBV6-6 with TRBJ2-1, with 8 bases aligning to TRBD2. The CDR3 has 13 amino acids. Per germline, CDR1 MNHNY and CDR2 SVGAGI (reference sequence). Trimming cost V 10 bases and J 1 base; bases outside gene matches: 3. The chain's CDR3 is CATSGGSYNEQFF. The CDR3 DNA sequence: TGTGCCACGTCGGGAGGGTCCTACAATGAGCAGTTCTTC.

The genes are TRBV2 and TRBJ1-4; 7 bases align to TRBD1. The CDR3 has 14 amino acids. With 6 bases clipped from V and 8 bases from J, the junction kept 9 bases outside the gene matches. The germline V gene encodes CDR1 SNHLY and CDR2 FYNNEI. The CDR3 loop is CASRKTGLKEKLFF. For the CDR3, the DNA is TGTGCCAGCAGAAAGACAGGGTTGAAGGAAAAACTGTTTTTT.

The rearrangement links TRBV23-1 to TRBJ2-4, with TRBD2 matching 10 bases. TRBV23-1 is designated an ORF whose function remains uncertain. V was clipped by 7 bases and J by 3 bases; unmatched bases: 15. The CDR3 length is 18 residues. This CDR3 reads CASNPRTSGGVGKNIQYF. CDR3 nucleotides: TGCGCCAGCAACCCCCGGACTAGCGGAGGGGTGGGCAAAAACATTCAGTACTTC.

The chain couples TRBV13 to TRBJ2-5; D may be TRBD2 (6 bases). Per the germline V gene, CDR1 is PRHDT and CDR2 is FYEKMQ (reference sequence). The CDR3 has 14 residues. V lost 5 bases to trimming and J lost 1 base, with 11 bases between them. CDR3 loop: CASSTLSGQETQYF. The CDR3 coding sequence is TGTGCCAGCAGCACACTTAGCGGCCAAGAGACCCAGTACTTC.

The chain combines TRBV7-3 with TRBJ2-2, with 8 bases aligning to TRBD1. Trimming removed 4 bases from V and 6 bases from J; junction bases left unmatched: 4. Per the germline V gene, CDR1 is SGHTA and CDR2 is FQGTGA. The CDR3 has 14 amino acids. In nucleotides, the CDR3 is TGTGCCAGCAGCTCGACAGGGGTCTCCGGGGAGCTGTTTTTT. Residues: CASSSTGVSGELFF.